A single sample gave rise to the 8 T cell receptor beta chains below, sequenced in a study of CD8+ T cells in alopecia areata. Treatment: oral pan-JAK inhibitor, 5-10 mg twice daily. TCR sequencing used cDNA made by reverse transcription of extracted RNA. TCRdb's table, derived via immunoSEQ multiplex PCR, lists solely in-frame clones and lacks some. The sample includes fewer than 100,000 clones, 60% to 80% of them seen just once. This sample comprised CD8+ T cells sorted from blood, obtained at approximately week 42, from a patient treated with tofacitinib. These receptors originate from a human donor with alopecia areata.

This clone came up a few times. This sequence joins TRBV7-8 and TRBJ2-3; 11 nucleotides align to TRBD2. V was pared by 5 bases and J by 1 base, with 5 bases of the junction left unmatched. The CDR3 covers 16 residues. The germline V gene encodes CDR1 SGHVS and CDR2 FQNEAQ. The CDR3 reads CASSHLTSGGTDTQYF. Written as DNA, the CDR3 is TGTGCCAGCAGCCACTTGACTAGCGGGGGCACAGATACGCAGTATTTT.

This chain uses TRBV7-2 with TRBJ2-7; maybe TRBD1 (6 bases). The germline V gene has CDR1 SGHTA and CDR2 FQGNSA. V gave up 3 bases and J gave up 6 bases, with 21 bases separating them. CDR3 length: 16 residues. The CDR3 sequence: CASSFTPQRTVSEQYF. CDR3 DNA: TGTGCCAGCAGCTTCACGCCCCAACGGACAGTCAGCGAGCAGTACTTC.

The J gene is TRBJ2-1, the V gene TRBV29-1, with TRBD1 matching over 8 bases. V gave up 6 bases and J gave up 9 bases; unmatched junction bases: 7. The germline V gene encodes CDR1 SQVTM and CDR2 ANQGSEA. The CDR3 consists of 12 residues. CDR3 protein: CSVVTGAAEQFF. CDR3 DNA: TGCAGCGTGGTGACAGGGGCCGCTGAGCAGTTCTTC.

The rearrangement joins TRBV14 to TRBJ2-3; D might be TRBD1 (6 bases). This CDR3 has 13 residues. Germline V gene data show CDR1 as SGHDN and CDR2 as FVKESK. V lost 4 bases to trimming and J lost 6 bases, with 11 bases between them. Written as DNA, the CDR3 is TGTGCCAGCAGCCTGACAGGCGCGGATACGCAGTATTTT. Its translation is CASSLTGADTQYF.

The chain joins TRBV5-4 to TRBJ1-1; D is uncertain. Trimming shortened V by 4 bases and J by 2 bases, and 15 bases separated the two germline ends. Germline V gene data show CDR1 as SGHNT and CDR2 as YYREEE (reference sequence). The CDR3 length is 15 residues. This CDR3 is CASSPEGRENTEAFF. The CDR3 DNA sequence: TGTGCCAGCAGCCCCGAAGGGAGGGAAAACACTGAAGCTTTCTTT.

The genes are TRBV9 and TRBJ2-7; 14 bases fit TRBD2. V shed 3 bases, J shed 3 bases, and the junction held 2 bases outside the gene matches. CDR1 and CDR2 (germline): SGDLS, YYNGEE. There are 15 residues in the CDR3. CDR3: CASSAGTSGSYEQYF. The CDR3 DNA is TGTGCCAGCAGCGCGGGGACTAGCGGGAGCTACGAGCAGTACTTC.

The chain joins TRBV7-2 to TRBJ2-1; 11 positions agree with TRBD1. The germline gives CDR1 SGHTA, CDR2 FQGNSA. The CDR3 spans 19 residues. With 8 bases clipped from V and 1 base from J, the junction kept 16 bases outside the gene matches. The CDR3 is CASATRGDRGLRSYNEQFF. For the CDR3, the DNA is TGTGCCAGCGCGACCCGCGGGGACAGGGGGTTGAGGTCCTACAATGAGCAGTTCTTC.

The chain combines TRBV7-2 with TRBJ1-2, with D maybe TRBD1 (6 bases). The germline V gene has CDR1 SGHTA and CDR2 FQGNSA. This CDR3 spans 15 amino acids. V was pared by 4 bases and J by 4 bases, with 16 bases between. The CDR3 protein is CASSSPGTGLYGYTF. The CDR3 DNA is TGTGCCAGCAGCTCCCCGGGCACAGGGCTCTATGGCTACACCTTC.